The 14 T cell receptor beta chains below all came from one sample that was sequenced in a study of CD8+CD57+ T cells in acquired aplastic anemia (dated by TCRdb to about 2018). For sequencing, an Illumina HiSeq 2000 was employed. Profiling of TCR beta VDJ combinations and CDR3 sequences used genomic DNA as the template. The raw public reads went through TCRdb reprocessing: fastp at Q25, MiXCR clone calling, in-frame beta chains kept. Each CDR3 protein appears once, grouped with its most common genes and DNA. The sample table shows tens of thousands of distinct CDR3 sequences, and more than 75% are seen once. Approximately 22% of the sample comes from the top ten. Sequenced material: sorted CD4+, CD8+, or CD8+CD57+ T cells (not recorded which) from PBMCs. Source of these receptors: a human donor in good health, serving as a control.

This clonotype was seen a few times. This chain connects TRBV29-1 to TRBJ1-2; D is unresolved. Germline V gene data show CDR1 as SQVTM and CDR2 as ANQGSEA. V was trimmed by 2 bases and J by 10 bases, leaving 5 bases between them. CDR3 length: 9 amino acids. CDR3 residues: CSVERAYTF. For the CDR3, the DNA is TGCAGCGTTGAAAGGGCCTACACCTTC. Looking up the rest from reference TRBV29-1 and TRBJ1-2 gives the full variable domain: SAVISQKPSRDICQRGTSLTIQCQVDSQVTMMFWYRQQPGQSLTLIATANQGSEATYESGFVIDKFPISRPNLTFSTLTVSNMSPEDSSIYLCSVERAYTFGSGTRLTVV.

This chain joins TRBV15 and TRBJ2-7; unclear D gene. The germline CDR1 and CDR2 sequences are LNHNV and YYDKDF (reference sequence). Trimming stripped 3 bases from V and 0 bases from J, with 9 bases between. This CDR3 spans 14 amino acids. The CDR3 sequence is CATSSWQSSYEQYF. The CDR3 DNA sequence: TGTGCCACCAGCAGCTGGCAGAGCTCCTACGAGCAGTACTTC.

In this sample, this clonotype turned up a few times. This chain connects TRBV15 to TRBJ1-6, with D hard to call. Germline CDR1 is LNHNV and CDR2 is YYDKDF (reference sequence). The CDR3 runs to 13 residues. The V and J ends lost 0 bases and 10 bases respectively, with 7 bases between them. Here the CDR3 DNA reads TGTGCCACCAGCAGAGATGTTGCATCACCCCTCCACTTT. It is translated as CATSRDVASPLHF.

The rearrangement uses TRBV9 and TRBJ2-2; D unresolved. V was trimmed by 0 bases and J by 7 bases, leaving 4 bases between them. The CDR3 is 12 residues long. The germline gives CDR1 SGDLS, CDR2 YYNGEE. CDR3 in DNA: TGTGCCAGCAGCGTAGTTGGCGGGGAGCTGTTTTTT. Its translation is CASSVVGGELFF.

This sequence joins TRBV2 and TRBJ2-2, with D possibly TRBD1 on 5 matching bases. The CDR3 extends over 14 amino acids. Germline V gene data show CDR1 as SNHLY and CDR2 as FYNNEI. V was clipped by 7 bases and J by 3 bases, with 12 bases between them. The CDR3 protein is CASTVRADTGELFF. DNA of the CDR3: TGTGCCAGCACAGTCAGGGCAGACACCGGGGAGCTGTTTTTT. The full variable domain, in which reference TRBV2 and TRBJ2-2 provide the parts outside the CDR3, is EPEVTQTPSHQVTQMGQEVILRCVPISNHLYFYWYRQILGQKVEFLVSFYNNEISEKSEIFDDQFSVERPDGSNFTLKIRSTKLEDSAMYFCASTVRADTGELFFGEGSRLTVL.

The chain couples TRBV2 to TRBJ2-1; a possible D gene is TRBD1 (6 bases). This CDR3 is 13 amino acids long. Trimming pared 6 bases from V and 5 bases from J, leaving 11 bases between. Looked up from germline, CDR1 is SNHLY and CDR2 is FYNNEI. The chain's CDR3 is CASSYTGNNEQFF. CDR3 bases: TGTGCCAGCAGCTACACAGGGAACAATGAGCAGTTCTTC.

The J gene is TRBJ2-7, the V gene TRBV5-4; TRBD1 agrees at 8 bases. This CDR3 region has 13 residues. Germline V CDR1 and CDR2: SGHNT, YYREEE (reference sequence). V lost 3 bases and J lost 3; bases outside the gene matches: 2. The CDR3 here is CASSSQGVYEQYF. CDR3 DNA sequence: TGTGCCAGCAGCTCACAGGGGGTCTACGAGCAGTACTTC.

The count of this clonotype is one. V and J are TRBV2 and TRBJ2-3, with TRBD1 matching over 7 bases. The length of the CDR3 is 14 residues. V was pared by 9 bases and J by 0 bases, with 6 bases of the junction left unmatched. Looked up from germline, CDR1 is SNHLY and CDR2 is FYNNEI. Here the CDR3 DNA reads TGTGCCAGATGGACAGGCGTTAGCACAGATACGCAGTATTTT. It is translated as CARWTGVSTDTQYF.

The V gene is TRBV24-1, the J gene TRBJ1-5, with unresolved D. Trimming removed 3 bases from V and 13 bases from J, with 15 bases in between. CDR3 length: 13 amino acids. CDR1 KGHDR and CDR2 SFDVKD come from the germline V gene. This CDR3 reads CATSDPTFGIQHF. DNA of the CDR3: TGTGCCACCAGTGATCCCACTTTCGGGATTCAGCATTTT.

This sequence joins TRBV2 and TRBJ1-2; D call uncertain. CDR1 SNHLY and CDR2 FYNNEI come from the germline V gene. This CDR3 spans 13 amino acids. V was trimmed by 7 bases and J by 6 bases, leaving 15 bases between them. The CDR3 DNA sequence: TGTGCCAGCAACGGGCGAATTCCGGATGGCTACACCTTC. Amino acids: CASNGRIPDGYTF.

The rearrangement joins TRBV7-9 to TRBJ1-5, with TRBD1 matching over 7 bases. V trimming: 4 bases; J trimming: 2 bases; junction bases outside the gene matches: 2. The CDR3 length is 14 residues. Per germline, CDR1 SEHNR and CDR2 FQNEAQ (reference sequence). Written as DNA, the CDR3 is TGTGCCAGCAGCTCCGACAGGGGCAATCAGCCCCAGCATTTT. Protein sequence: CASSSDRGNQPQHF. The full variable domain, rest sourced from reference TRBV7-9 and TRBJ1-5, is DTGVSQNPRHKITKRGQNVTFRCDPISEHNRLYWYRQTLGQGPEFLTYFQNEAQLEKSRLLSDRFSAERPKGSFSTLEIQRTEQGDSAMYLCASSSDRGNQPQHFGDGTRLSIL.

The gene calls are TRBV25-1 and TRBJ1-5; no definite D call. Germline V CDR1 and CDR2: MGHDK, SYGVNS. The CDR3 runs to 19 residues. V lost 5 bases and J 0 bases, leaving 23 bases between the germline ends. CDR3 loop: CASSLAQQSPEPSNQPQHF. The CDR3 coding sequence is TGTGCCAGCAGTCTAGCCCAACAGAGTCCCGAACCTAGCAATCAGCCCCAGCATTTT. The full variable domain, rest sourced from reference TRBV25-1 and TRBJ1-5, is EADIYQTPRYLVIGTGKKITLECSQTMGHDKMYWYQQDPGMELHLIHYSYGVNSTEKGDLSSESTVSRIRTEHFPLTLESARPSHTSQYLCASSLAQQSPEPSNQPQHFGDGTRLSIL.

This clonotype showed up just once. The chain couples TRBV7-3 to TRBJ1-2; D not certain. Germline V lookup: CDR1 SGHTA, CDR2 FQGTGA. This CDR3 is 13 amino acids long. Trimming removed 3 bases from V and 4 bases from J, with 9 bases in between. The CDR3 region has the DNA TGTGCCAGCAGCTTCGGGAGAGGCTATGGCTACACCTTC. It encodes CASSFGRGYGYTF.

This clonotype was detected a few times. The DNA of the CDR3 is TGTGCCATCAGCGCATCGGTCCAAGAGACCCAGTACTTC. Amino acids: CAISASVQETQYF. The V and J genes are TRBV10-3 and TRBJ2-5; D gene uncertain. Germline V gene sequence: CDR1 ENHRY, CDR2 SYGVKD. Deletions cut 6 bases from V and 1 base from J, with 9 bases between. This CDR3 region has 13 residues.